The 2 T cell receptor beta chains below all came from one sample that was sequenced in a study of cytomegalovirus exposure and HLA in healthy donors. Researchers ran the PCR with 60 Vbeta and 13 Jbeta primers. Sequencing was performed with immunoSEQ multiplex PCR; in TCRdb, only in-frame clones are kept and a portion is missing. This sample carries 75,000 to 95,000 clones, around two thirds of them seen once, and the ten largest clones take 3% to 4%. The sequenced sample was PBMCs. The receptors originated from a man younger than 45 in good health and CMV-seronegative.

This chain uses TRBV11-2 with TRBJ2-5; 9 nucleotides align to TRBD1. In germline, CDR1 is SGHAT, CDR2 FQNNGV. The junction had 10 bases not matched to a gene; V was cut back by 5 bases and J by 3 bases. There are 16 residues in the CDR3. The CDR3 nucleotides are TGTGCCAGCAGCCCCGTTCTCTGGACAGGGGAAGAGACCCAGTACTTC. Protein sequence: CASSPVLWTGEETQYF.

V and J are TRBV19 and TRBJ1-1; D is undetermined. V was clipped by 3 bases and J by 2 bases, with 7 bases between them. This CDR3 spans 13 amino acids. Germline CDR1 and CDR2: LNHDA and SQIVND (reference sequence). CDR3 sequence (DNA): TGTGCCAGTAGTATTGCACACAACACTGAAGCTTTCTTT. It translates to CASSIAHNTEAFF.